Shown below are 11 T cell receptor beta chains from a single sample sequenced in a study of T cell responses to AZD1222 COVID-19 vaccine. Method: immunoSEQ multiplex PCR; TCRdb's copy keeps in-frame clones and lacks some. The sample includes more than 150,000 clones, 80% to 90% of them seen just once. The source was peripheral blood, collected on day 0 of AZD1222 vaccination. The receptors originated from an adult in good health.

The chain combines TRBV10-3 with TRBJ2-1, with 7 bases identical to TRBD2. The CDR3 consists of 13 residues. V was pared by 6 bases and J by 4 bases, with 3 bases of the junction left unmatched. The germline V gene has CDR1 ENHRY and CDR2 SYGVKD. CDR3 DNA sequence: TGTGCCATCAGGCTAGCGGATTACAATGAGCAGTTCTTC. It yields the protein CAIRLADYNEQFF.

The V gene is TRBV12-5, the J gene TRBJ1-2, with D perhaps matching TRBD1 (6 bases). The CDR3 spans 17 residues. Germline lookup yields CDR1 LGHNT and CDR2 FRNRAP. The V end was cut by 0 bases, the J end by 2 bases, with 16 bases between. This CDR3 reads CASGLVPIGTTNYGYTF. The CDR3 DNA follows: TGTGCTAGTGGTTTGGTCCCCATCGGGACAACGAACTATGGCTACACCTTC.

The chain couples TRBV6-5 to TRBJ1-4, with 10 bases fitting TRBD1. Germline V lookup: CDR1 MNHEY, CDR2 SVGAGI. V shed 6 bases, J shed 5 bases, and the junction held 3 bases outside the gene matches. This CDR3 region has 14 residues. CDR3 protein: CASRLDRGNEKLFF. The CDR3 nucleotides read TGTGCCAGCAGATTGGACAGGGGGAATGAAAAACTGTTTTTT.

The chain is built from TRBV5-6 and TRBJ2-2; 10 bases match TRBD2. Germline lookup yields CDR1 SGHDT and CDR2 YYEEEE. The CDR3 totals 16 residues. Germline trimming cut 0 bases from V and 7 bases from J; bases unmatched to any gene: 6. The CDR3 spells CASSLALAGEIGELFF. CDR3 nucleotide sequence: TGTGCCAGCAGCTTGGCTCTAGCGGGGGAAATCGGGGAGCTGTTTTTT. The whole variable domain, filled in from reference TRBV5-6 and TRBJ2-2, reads DAGVTQSPTHLIKTRGQQVTLRCSPKSGHDTVSWYQQALGQGPQFIFQYYEEEERQRGNFPDRFSGHQFPNYSSELNVNALLLGDSALYLCASSLALAGEIGELFFGEGSRLTVL.

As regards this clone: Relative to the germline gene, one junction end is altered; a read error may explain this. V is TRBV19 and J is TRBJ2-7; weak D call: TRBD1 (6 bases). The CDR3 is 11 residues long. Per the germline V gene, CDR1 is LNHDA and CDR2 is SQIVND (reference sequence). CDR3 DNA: TGTGCCAGTAGAACATCAGGGGAAGCGGCCTTC. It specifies CASRTSGEAAF.

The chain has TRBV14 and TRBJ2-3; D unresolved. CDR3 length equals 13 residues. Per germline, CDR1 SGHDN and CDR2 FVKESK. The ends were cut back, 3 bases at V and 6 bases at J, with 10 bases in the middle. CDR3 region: CASSQAVIDTQYF. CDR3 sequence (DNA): TGTGCCAGCAGCCAGGCGGTGATTGATACGCAGTATTTT.

DNA for the CDR3: TGTGCCAGCAGCCAACTTGGACTAGGAGGAGGGGATAATACCGAGCAGTACTTC. It is translated as CASSQLGLGGGDNTEQYF. V gene TRBV4-2 combines with J gene TRBJ2-7, with 7 bases identical to TRBD2. Germline lookup yields CDR1 LGHNA and CDR2 YNFKEQ. The CDR3 is 18 amino acids. With 2 bases clipped from V and 6 bases from J, the junction kept 19 bases outside the gene matches.

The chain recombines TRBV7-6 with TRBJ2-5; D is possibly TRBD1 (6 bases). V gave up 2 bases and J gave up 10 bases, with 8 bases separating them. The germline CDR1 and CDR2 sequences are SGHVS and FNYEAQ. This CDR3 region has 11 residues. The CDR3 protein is CASSLSTGQYF. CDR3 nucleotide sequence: TGTGCCAGCAGCTTATCGACAGGCCAGTACTTC.

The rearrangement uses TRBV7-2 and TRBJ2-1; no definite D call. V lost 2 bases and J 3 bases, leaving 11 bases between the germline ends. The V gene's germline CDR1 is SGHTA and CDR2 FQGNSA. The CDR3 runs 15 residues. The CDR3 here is CASSLNWGNYNEQFF. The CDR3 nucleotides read TGTGCCAGCAGCTTAAATTGGGGAAACTACAATGAGCAGTTCTTC.

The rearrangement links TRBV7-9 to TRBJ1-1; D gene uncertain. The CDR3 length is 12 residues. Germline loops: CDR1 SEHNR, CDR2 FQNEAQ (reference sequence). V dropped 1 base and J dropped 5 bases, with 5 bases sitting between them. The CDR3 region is CASSLGATEAFF. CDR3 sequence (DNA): TGTGCCAGCAGCTTAGGGGCGACTGAAGCTTTCTTT. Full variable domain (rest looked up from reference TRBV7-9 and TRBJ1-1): DTGVSQNPRHKITKRGQNVTFRCDPISEHNRLYWYRQTLGQGPEFLTYFQNEAQLEKSRLLSDRFSAERPKGSFSTLEIQRTEQGDSAMYLCASSLGATEAFFGQGTRLTVV.

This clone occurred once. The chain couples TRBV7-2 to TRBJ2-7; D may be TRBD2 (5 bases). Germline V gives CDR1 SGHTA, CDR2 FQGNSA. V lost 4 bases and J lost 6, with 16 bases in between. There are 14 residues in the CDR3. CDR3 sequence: CASSSGIGIGEQYF. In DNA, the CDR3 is TGTGCCAGCAGCTCCGGGATAGGGATAGGCGAGCAGTACTTC.